What follows describes a single T cell receptor (beta chain). The target antigen is unknown. Individual cDNA molecules received unique molecular identifiers during library preparation. One entry per CDR3 protein, called by TCRdb with MiXCR from the 5' RACE reads. In the table there are 98,000 or so distinct CDR3 sequences, 8% to 13% of which are singletons. This sample stems from a study of early T cells in non-severe SARS-CoV-2 infection. Overall study findings and caveats: Comparison of clonotypes with VDJdb favored anti-spike CD8 responses while missing private and CD4 specificities.

Material: whole blood. The TCR originated in an adult who was a healthcare worker with PCR-confirmed SARS-CoV-2 infection or an uninfected control (not recorded which).

This chain's CDR3 is CASSRLSGANVLTF. CDR3 DNA sequence: TGCGCCAGCAGCCGTCTTTCTGGGGCCAACGTCCTGACTTTC. The V call is TRBV4-1, the J call TRBJ2-6; D gene unclear. The V gene's germline CDR1 is MGHRA and CDR2 YSYEKL. The CDR3 contains 14 residues. V was pared by 4 bases and J by 1 base, with 5 bases between.